Included here is one TCR beta chain sequence, with context. What it binds is not known. The junction shows a germline mismatch at one end, possibly a read error. This entry comes from a study of tumor-infiltrating lymphocytes in primary liver carcinoma. Study-level information: The patient population consisted of men and women between 30 and 69 years of age.

The roughly 18-34 mg bulk tissue piece was not sorted before simultaneous RNA and DNA extraction. The researchers produced TCR beta cDNA from around 500 ng total RNA with a constant-region primer. Libraries covering TCR beta were generated through three nested multiplex PCR rounds (using a slightly modified ARM-PCR). Researchers ran the first two PCR rounds for roughly 10 cycles each with TRBV1-TRBV30 forward primers and a C-beta reverse primer. TCRdb itself ran the multiplex PCR reads through MiXCR, one entry per CDR3 protein. The data hold 100,000 to 150,000 distinct CDR3 sequences, with around 64% observed a single time. This CDR3 has 18 amino acids. Germline lookup yields CDR1 SGHNT and CDR2 YYREEE (reference sequence). Whole-study findings and limits: All five tumor regions shared only about 8-25% of top clones.

The receptor was derived from a woman in her sixties with primary liver carcinoma and hepatitis B virus infection. The specimen was liver tumor tissue from sampling region 3. The subset: tumor region T3, left-lateral pole. The rearrangement links TRBV5-4 to TRBJ2-6; 11 bases line up with TRBD2. The CDR3 loop reads CACSLGLAGGAGANVLTF. In DNA, the CDR3 is TGTGCCTGCAGCTTGGGCCTAGCGGGAGGAGCTGGGGCCAACGTCCTGACATTC.